This T cell receptor (beta chain) was observed in a study of early T cells in non-severe SARS-CoV-2 infection. Across the study: Chains were unpaired, as sequencing was done on bulk RNA from unsorted whole blood.

The CDR3 has 13 amino acids. The V segment lost 5 bases and the J segment 7 bases; nucleotides outside the gene matches: 4. The germline CDR1 and CDR2 sequences are SGHAT and FQNNGV. Unique molecular identifier tags were affixed to discrete cDNA molecules. TCRdb called the 5' RACE reads again in MiXCR, with one record for every CDR3 protein. The sample holds about 76,000 distinct CDR3 sequences; roughly 12% are singletons and the top ten take about 3.5%. The source material was whole blood. This TCR came from an adult who was a healthcare worker with PCR-confirmed SARS-CoV-2 infection or an uninfected control (not recorded which). V gene TRBV11-2 combines with J gene TRBJ1-5; 8 nucleotides match TRBD1. CDR3 loop: CASSGTGHQPQHF. The CDR3 DNA follows: TGTGCCAGCAGCGGGACAGGCCACCAGCCCCAGCATTTT.